This TCR beta chain was observed in a study of early T cells in non-severe SARS-CoV-2 infection. Study-wide findings and caveats: Anti-spike CD8 responses were favored by VDJdb matching, which missed private and CD4 specificities.

The CDR3 runs to 13 residues. Germline V gives CDR1 SQVTM, CDR2 ANQGSEA. V was cut by 3 bases and J by 5 bases, with 10 bases left in between. TCRdb analysed the 5' RACE reads with MiXCR anew, one entry per CDR3 protein. Among roughly 26,000 distinct CDR3 sequences listed, roughly 5.3% were seen once. The table lists this clonotype with a few counts. Its antigen is unidentified. This clonotype was sampled from an adult who was a healthcare worker with PCR-confirmed SARS-CoV-2 infection or an uninfected control (not recorded which). This chain connects TRBV29-1 to TRBJ1-4; D unresolved. Source material: whole blood. This chain's CDR3 is CSVEDVGNEKLFF. In DNA, the CDR3 is TGCAGCGTTGAGGACGTCGGAAATGAAAAACTGTTTTTT.